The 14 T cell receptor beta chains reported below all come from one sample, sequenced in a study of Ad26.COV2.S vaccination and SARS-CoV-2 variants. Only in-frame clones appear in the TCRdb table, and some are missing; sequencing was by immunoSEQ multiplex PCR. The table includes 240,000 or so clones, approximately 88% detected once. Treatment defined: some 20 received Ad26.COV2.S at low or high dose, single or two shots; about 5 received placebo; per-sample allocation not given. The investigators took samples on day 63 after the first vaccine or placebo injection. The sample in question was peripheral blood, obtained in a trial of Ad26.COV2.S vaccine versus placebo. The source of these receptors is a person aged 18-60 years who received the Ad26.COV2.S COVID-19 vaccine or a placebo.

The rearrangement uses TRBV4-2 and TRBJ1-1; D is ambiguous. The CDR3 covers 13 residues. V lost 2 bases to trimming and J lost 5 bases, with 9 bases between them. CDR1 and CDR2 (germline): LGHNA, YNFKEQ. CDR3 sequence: CASSQQRRTEAFF. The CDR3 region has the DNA TGTGCCAGCAGCCAACAACGGAGAACTGAAGCTTTCTTT.

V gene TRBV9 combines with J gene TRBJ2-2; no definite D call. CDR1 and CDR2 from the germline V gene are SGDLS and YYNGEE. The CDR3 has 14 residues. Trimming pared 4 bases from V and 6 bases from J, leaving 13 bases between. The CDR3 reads CASSLYGTAGELFF. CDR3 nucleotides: TGTGCCAGCAGCCTGTATGGAACAGCCGGGGAGCTGTTTTTT.

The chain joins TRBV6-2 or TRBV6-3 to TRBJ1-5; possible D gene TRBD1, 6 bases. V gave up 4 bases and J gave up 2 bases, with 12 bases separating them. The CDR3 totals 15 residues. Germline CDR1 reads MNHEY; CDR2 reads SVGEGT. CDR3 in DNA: TGTGCCAGCAGTTTGGGGGCTTGGGGCAATCAGCCCCAGCATTTT. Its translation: CASSLGAWGNQPQHF.

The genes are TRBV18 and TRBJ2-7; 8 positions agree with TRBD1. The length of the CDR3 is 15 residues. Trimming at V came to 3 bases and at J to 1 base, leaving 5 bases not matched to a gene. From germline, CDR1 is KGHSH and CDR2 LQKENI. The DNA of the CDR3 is TGTGCCAGCTCACCGCAGGGGGCTGGGTCCTACGAGCAGTACTTC. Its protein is CASSPQGAGSYEQYF.

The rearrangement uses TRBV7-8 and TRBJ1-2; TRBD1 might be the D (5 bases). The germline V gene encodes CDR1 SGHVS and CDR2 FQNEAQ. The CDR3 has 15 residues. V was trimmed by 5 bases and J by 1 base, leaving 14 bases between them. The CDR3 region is CASSQKGIFNYGYTF. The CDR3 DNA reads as TGTGCCAGCAGCCAGAAGGGGATATTTAACTATGGCTACACCTTC.

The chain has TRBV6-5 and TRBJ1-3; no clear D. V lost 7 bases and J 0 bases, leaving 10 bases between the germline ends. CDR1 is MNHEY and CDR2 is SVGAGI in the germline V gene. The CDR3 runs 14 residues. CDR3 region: CASTELSSGNTIYF. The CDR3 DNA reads TGTGCCAGCACGGAACTGAGCTCTGGAAACACCATATATTTT.

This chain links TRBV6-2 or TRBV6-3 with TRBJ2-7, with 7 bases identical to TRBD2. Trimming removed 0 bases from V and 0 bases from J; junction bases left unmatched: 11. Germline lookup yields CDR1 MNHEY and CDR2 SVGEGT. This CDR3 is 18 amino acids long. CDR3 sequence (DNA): TGTGCCAGCAGTTACTCGATTAGGTCCCGGGAGGTCTCCTACGAGCAGTACTTC. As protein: CASSYSIRSREVSYEQYF.

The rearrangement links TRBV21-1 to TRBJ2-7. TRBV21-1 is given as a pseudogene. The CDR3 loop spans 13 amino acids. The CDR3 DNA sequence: TGTGCCAGCAGCAACCTGCCCACCTACGAGCAGTACTTC. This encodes CASSNLPTYEQYF.

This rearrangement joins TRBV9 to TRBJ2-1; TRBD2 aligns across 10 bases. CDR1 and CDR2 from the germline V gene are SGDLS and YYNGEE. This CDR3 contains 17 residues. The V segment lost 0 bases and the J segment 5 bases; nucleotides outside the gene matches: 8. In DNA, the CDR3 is TGTGCCAGCAGCGTAGAGGCGAGCGGGAGGGGGGACAATGAGCAGTTCTTC. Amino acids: CASSVEASGRGDNEQFF.

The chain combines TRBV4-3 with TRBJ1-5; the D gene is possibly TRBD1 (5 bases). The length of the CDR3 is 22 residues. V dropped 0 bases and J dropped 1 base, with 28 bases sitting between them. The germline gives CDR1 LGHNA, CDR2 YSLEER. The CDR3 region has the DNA TGCGCCAGCAGCCAAGATCGGATCGCGGTAAGAGGGGCCGCCCTGAGCAATCAGCCCCAGCATTTT. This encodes CASSQDRIAVRGAALSNQPQHF.

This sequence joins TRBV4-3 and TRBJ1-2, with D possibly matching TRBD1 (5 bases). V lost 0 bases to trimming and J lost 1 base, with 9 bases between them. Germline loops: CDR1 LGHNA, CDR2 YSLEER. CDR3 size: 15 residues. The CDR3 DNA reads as TGCGCCAGCAGCCAAGAGGGGCAGAGTAACTATGGCTACACCTTC. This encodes CASSQEGQSNYGYTF.

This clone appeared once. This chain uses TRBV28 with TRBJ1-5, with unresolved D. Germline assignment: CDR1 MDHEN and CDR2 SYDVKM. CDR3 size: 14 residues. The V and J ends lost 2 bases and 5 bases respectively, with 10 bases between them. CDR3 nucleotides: TGTGCCAGCAGTTTAGTGGGAAACTATCAGCCCCAGCATTTT. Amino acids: CASSLVGNYQPQHF.

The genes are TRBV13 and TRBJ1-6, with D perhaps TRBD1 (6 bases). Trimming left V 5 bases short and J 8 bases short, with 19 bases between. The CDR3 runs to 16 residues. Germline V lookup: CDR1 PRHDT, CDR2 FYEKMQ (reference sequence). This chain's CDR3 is CASSPTGTRRDSPLHF. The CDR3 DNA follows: TGTGCCAGCAGCCCCACCGGGACACGTCGGGATTCACCCCTCCACTTT.

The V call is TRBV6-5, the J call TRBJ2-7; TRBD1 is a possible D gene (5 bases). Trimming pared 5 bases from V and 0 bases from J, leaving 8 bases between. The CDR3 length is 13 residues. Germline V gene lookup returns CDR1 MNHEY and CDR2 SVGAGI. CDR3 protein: CASSRQLSYEQYF. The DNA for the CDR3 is TGTGCCAGCAGTAGACAGCTCTCCTACGAGCAGTACTTC.